Presented here are 5 T cell receptor beta chains from one specimen sequenced in a study of blood T cell repertoires in COVID-19. The assay was immunoSEQ multiplex PCR, and TCRdb's table has in-frame clones only and misses some. Altogether 430,000 or so clones are present, around nine tenths being singletons, with the ten largest covering 1.8%. Source material: PBMCs or T cells enriched from blood (not recorded which). The receptors derive from a woman aged 35 to 49 who had recovered from COVID-19.

V gene TRBV19 combines with J gene TRBJ2-7; 9 nucleotides align to TRBD1. CDR3 length: 15 residues. Trimming took 1 base from V and 3 from J; bases not matched to a gene: 4. Germline lookup yields CDR1 LNHDA and CDR2 SQIVND (reference sequence). The CDR3 bases are TGTGCCAGTAGTATAGGGGACAGGGAGGTCTACGAGCAGTACTTC. Its translation is CASSIGDREVYEQYF.

The chain employs TRBV2 and TRBJ2-3, with 7 bases that match TRBD2. The CDR3 spans 18 residues. Per germline, CDR1 SNHLY and CDR2 FYNNEI. V shed 4 bases and J 3 bases; nucleotides not matched to a gene: 16. CDR3 in amino acids: CASSVSSGEGLGTDTQYF. The CDR3 nucleotides read TGTGCCAGCAGTGTATCTAGCGGAGAGGGTCTTGGTACAGATACGCAGTATTTT.

J is TRBJ2-1 and V is TRBV18; no firm D call. Per germline, CDR1 KGHSH and CDR2 LQKENI. The CDR3 has 14 amino acids. The ends were cut back, 3 bases at V and 0 bases at J, with 6 bases in the middle. This CDR3 reads CASSPESSYNEQFF. In DNA, the CDR3 is TGTGCCAGCTCACCGGAGAGCTCCTACAATGAGCAGTTCTTC. The variable domain in full, with the rest retrieved from reference TRBV18 and TRBJ2-1, is NAGVMQNPRHLVRRRGQEARLRCSPMKGHSHVYWYRQLPEEGLKFMVYLQKENIIDESGMPKERFSAEFPKEGPSILRIQQVVRGDSAAYFCASSPESSYNEQFFGPGTRLTVL.

The CDR3 reads CASSYSGGGINNEQFF. For the CDR3, the DNA is TGTGCCAGCAGTTACTCTGGGGGGGGGATAAACAATGAGCAGTTCTTC. The chain links TRBV6-2 or TRBV6-3 to TRBJ2-1; 7 bases line up with TRBD2. Per the germline V gene, CDR1 is MNHEY and CDR2 is SVGEGT. Germline trimming cut 0 bases from V and 5 bases from J; bases unmatched to any gene: 7. The CDR3 totals 16 residues.

The chain uses TRBV27 and TRBJ1-5; TRBD1 agrees at 12 bases. The V gene's germline CDR1 is MNHEY and CDR2 SMNVEV (reference sequence). Germline trimming cut 5 bases from V and 5 bases from J; bases unmatched to any gene: 7. The CDR3 covers 16 residues. This chain's CDR3 is CASSPGTGGMDQPQHF. The CDR3 DNA is TGTGCCAGCAGTCCCGGGACAGGGGGCATGGATCAGCCCCAGCATTTT.